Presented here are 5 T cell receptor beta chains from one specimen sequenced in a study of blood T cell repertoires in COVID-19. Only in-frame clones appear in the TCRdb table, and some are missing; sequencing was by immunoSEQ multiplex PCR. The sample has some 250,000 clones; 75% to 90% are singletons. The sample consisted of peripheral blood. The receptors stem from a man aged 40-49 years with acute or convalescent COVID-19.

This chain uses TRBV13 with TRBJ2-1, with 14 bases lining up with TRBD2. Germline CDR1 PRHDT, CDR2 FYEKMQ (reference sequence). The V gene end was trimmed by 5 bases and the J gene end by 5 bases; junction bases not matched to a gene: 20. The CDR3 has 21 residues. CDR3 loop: CASSLPPGLAGESRDDNEQFF. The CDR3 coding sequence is TGTGCCAGCAGCCTACCCCCGGGACTAGCGGGAGAATCAAGGGATGACAATGAGCAGTTCTTC.

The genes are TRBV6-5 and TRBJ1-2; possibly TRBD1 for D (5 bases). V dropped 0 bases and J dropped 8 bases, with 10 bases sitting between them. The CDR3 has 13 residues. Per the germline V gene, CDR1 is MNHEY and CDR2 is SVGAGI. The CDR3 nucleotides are TGTGCCAGCAGTTACTCGAACAGGAAAGGCTACACCTTC. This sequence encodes CASSYSNRKGYTF.

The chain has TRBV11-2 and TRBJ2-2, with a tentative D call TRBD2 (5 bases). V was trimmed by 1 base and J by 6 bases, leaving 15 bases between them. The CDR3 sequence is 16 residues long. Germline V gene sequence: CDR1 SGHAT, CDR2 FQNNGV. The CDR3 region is CASSLVVGEGSGELFF. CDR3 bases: TGTGCCAGCAGCTTAGTGGTGGGAGAGGGATCCGGGGAGCTGTTTTTT.

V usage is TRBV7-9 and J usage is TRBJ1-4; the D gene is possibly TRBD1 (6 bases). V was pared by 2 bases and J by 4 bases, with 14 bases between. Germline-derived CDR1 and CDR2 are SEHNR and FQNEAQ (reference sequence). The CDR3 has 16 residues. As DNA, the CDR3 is TGTGCCAGCAGCTTATCTTGGGGCAGGGGTAATGAAAAACTGTTTTTT. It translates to CASSLSWGRGNEKLFF.

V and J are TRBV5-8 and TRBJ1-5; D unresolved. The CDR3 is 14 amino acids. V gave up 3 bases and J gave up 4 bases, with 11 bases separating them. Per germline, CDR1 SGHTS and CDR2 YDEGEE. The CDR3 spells CASSWLSKNQPQHF. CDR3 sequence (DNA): TGTGCCAGCAGCTGGTTGAGTAAGAATCAGCCCCAGCATTTT. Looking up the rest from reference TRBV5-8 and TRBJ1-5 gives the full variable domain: EAGVTQSPTHLIKTRGQQATLRCSPISGHTSVYWYQQALGLGLQFLLWYDEGEERNRGNFPPRFSGRQFPNYSSELNVNALELEDSALYLCASSWLSKNQPQHFGDGTRLSIL.